The clone carrying this T cell receptor beta chain showed up just a few times. As originally analysed: Amplification from reference gene primers served as the basis for estimated nucleated cell counts. Clones were read by immunoSEQ multiplex PCR, and TCRdb kept only the in-frame ones, dropping some. V and J calls and clone size are copied from that table; D and trimming were computed from the DNA. The sample contains about 180,000 clones, roughly 80% of which appear only once. The data were obtained in a study of blood T cell repertoires in COVID-19. Study information: COVID-19 samples collected from the United States, Italy and Spain covered acute and convalescent phases.

The V gene end was trimmed by 2 bases and the J gene end by 7 bases; junction bases not matched to a gene: 8. CDR3 length equals 15 residues. Germline CDR1 is MRHNA and CDR2 is SNTAGT. The specimen was peripheral blood. The chain joins TRBV6-4 to TRBJ2-1; 7 bases agree with TRBD2. The clonotype originates from a woman in her 70s with COVID-19, enrolled during active disease. DNA for the CDR3: TGTGCCAGCAGTGACGGGGCGGGAGTAAATAATGAGCAGTTCTTC. Amino acids: CASSDGAGVNNEQFF.